This paragraph covers one T cell receptor beta chain sequence. Its antigen is not yet known. No much larger clone exists at a distance of one base, and base qualities are not known. The method behind the library was the immunoSEQ multiplex PCR assay. Per the original workflow: To diagnose cytomegalovirus status from the catalog of TCR beta chain sequences, a statistical classification framework was built. TCRdb provides this immuneACCESS table in a form limited to in-frame rearrangements. Some clones are lacking; in checked studies, under half of them reflect an unresolved V gene, and why the rest are absent is not known. V and J calls and clone size are those listed in that table; D and trimming were worked out from the DNA. The sample table records about 64,000 clones; 95% of these occur just once. 5.8% of the sample is held by the ten biggest clonotypes. The sample belongs to a study of cytomegalovirus exposure and HLA in healthy donors (dated by TCRdb to the late 2010s). Study-level background: A later analysis indicated that the 100 to 150 validation repertoires were generated on the platform also employed for the 600 to 750 repertoires of the first cohort. The study aimed to test whether cataloging public T cell receptors could reveal signatures of past pathogen exposure. Along with the roughly 670-subject first cohort, a separate validation cohort of 120 different subjects was used. To predict cytomegalovirus infection status, the study combined high-throughput TCR immunosequencing, statistical association of individual TCRs with disease status, and machine learning. The full study reports these points: Of the cluster scores, approximately 95% were above 0 in a later analysis, which found that TCRs clustered in the first cohort also tended to co-occur in the 90 to 150 validation repertoires. In the study, some 160 TCR beta chains were listed as associated with cytomegalovirus. The classifier was reported to diagnose cytomegalovirus status with high specificity and sensitivity in both the original and validation cohorts. It was suggested by the authors that the approach could potentially be generalized to other disease states and immunological phenotypes. A few of the identified cytomegalovirus-associated TCR beta chains were confirmed in vitro to be specific for cytomegalovirus antigens. Most TCR sequences were observed very rarely across donors, whereas some public TCRs were present in many individuals. The validation cohort had no HLA typing available for a later analysis, so co-occurrence within that cohort was assessed over all 110 or so repertoires.

Separate from the approximately 670-subject first cohort, the validation cohort of 95 to 150 subjects was the group to which the donors belonged. Looking up the germline V gene yields CDR1 ENHRY and CDR2 SYGVKD. Taken from cysteine to phenylalanine, the CDR3 has 17 residues. Only the CDR3 DNA stays, 51 bases, in frame from base 1. V has 6 bases trimmed and J has 7 bases trimmed; junction bases matching no gene number 16. The TCR comes from a woman younger than 30 in good health and CMV-seropositive. The sequencing input was PBMCs. The V and J segments used are TRBV10-3 and TRBJ2-2; TRBD2 lines up with 8 middle nucleotides. At the DNA level, the sequence is TGTGCCATCAGAGTGAGGAAACAAGCGGGAGAAATCGGGGAGCTGTTTTTT. This codes for CAIRVRKQAGEIGELFF.